This T cell receptor (beta chain) was observed in a study of human T cells and chemical hapten exposure. Study outcomes and limitations: DPC sensitization produced no change in TCRs with frequency above 1 in 1000.

The time point denotes: patch test 2, 6 weeks after DPC sensitization. Treatment indicated: therapeutic diphenylcyclopropenone sensitization with weekly scalp DPC. Unfractionated whole blood was the source from which total RNA was extracted. Individual cDNA molecules each carried unique molecular identifiers attached by the library. In the authors' methods: With a range of roughly 23,224 to 690,600, the median per sample was about 92,000 TCRs. TCRdb reanalysed the RACE reads using MiXCR and keeps one entry per CDR3 protein. The V and J calls reflect TCRdb's pipeline rather than the authors' work. This sample has about 140,000 distinct CDR3 sequences, with around 11% found just once. This clonotype was seen a few times. As yet, its antigen is unknown. This material consisted of whole blood, taken in connection with sensitization to the hapten diphenylcyclopropenone (DPC). The receptor was isolated from a woman aged 45-60 years with alopecia areata. Some clones in this sample may be carry-over from other donors' samples.

Written as DNA, the CDR3 is TGTGCCAGCAGCGTAGATCTAGGGGGGGAAAAGCAGTACTTC. Amino acids: CASSVDLGGEKQYF. This chain connects TRBV9 to TRBJ2-7, with TRBD2 as a possible D gene (7 bases). V lost 0 bases, J lost 8 bases, and 15 bases lay in between. The germline V gene encodes CDR1 SGDLS and CDR2 YYNGEE. This CDR3 is 14 amino acids long. Full variable domain (outside the CDR3, taken from reference TRBV9 and TRBJ2-7): DSGVTQTPKHLITATGQRVTLRCSPRSGDLSVYWYQQSLDQGLQFLIQYYNGEERAKGNILERFSAQQFPDLHSELNLSSLELGDSALYFCASSVDLGGEKQYFGPGTRLTVT.